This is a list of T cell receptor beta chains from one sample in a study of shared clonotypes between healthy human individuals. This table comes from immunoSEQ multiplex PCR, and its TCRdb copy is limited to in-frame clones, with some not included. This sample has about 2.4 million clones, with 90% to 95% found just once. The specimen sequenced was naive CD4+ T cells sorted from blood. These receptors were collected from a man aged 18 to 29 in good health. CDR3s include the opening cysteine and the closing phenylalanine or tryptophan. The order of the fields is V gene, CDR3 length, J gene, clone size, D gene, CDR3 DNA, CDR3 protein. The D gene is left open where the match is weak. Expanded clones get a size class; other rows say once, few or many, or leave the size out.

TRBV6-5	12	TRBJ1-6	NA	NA	TGTGCCAGCAGACGCGTCGGGGCACCCCTCCACTTT	CASRRVGAPLHF
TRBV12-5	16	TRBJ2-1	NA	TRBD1	TGTGCTAGTGGTTTGCCTGTAGGGGGCGGATTCAATGAGCAGTTCTTC	CASGLPVGGGFNEQFF
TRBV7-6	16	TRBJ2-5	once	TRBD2	TGTGCCAGCAGCTTAGCGGGACTAGCGGGAGGGGAGACCCAGTACTTC	CASSLAGLAGGETQYF
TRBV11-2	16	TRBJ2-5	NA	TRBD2	TGTGCCAGCAGCTTAGTGGATGGTAGCGGGAGCGAGACCCAGTACTTC	CASSLVDGSGSETQYF
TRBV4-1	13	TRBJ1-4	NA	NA	TGCGCCAGCAGCCGAATACAGGATGAAAAACTGTTTTTT	CASSRIQDEKLFF
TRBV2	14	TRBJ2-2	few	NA	TGTGCCAGCGGGAGGAGCGCGAACACCGGGGAGCTGTTTTTT	CASGRSANTGELFF
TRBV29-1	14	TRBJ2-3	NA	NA	TGCAGCGTTGAGTTCATCCGGAGCACAGATACGCAGTATTTT	CSVEFIRSTDTQYF
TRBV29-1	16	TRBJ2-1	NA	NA	TGCAGCGCCGGGGGACTTTATTGGAGGGAGTCCAATGAGCAGTTCTTC	CSAGGLYWRESNEQFF
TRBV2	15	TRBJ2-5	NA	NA	TGTGCCAGCAGTGACATGCCAGGGCTCGGGGAGACCCAGTACTTC	CASSDMPGLGETQYF
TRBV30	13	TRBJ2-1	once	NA	TGTGCCCTCCAAGCGGGCTCCTACAATGAGCAGTTCTTC	CALQAGSYNEQFF
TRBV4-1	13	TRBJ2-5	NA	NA	TGCGCCAGCAGCCAAGCTGGGCCAGAGACCCAGTACTTC	CASSQAGPETQYF
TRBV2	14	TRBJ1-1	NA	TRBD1	TGTGCCAGCAGTAGGGACAGTCTGAACACTGAAGCTTTCTTT	CASSRDSLNTEAFF
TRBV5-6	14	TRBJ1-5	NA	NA	TGTGCCAGCAGCTTGGGGGGTTTCAATCAGCCCCAGCATTTT	CASSLGGFNQPQHF
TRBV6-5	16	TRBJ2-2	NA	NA	TGTGCCAGCAGTTATTTAGGAGGACCGAACACCGGGGAGCTGTTTTTT	CASSYLGGPNTGELFF
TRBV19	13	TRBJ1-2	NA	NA	TGTGCCAGTAGTTACCCGGACGGGTGGGGCTACACCTTC	CASSYPDGWGYTF
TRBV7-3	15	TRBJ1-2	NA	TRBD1	TGTGCCAGCAGCCAAATCGGACAGGGGGCGTTTGGCTACACCTTC	CASSQIGQGAFGYTF
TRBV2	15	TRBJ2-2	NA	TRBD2	TGTGCCAGCGTGAGCGGGGGGCGGAACACCGGGGAGCTGTTTTTT	CASVSGGRNTGELFF
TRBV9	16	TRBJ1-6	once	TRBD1	TGTGCCAGCAGCAGAACCTCCACAGGGGCTAATTCACCCCTCCACTTT	CASSRTSTGANSPLHF
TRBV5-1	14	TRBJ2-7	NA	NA	TGCGCCAGCAGCTTGGGGGACATCCTGCACGAGCAGTACTTC	CASSLGDILHEQYF
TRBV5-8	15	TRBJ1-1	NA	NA	TGTGCCAGCAGCCGAGGACAGCTTGGGGACACTGAAGCTTTCTTT	CASSRGQLGDTEAFF
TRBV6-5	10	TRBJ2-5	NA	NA	TGTGCCAGCAGTGAGGGGACCCAGTACTTC	CASSEGTQYF
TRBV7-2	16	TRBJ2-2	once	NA	TGTGCCAGCAGCTTACGCGGTCCCTCCCAGACCGGGGAGCTGTTTTTT	CASSLRGPSQTGELFF
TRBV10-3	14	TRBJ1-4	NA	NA	TGTGCCATCAGTGAGGACAGATATAATGAAAAACTGTTTTTT	CAISEDRYNEKLFF
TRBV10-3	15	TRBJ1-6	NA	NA	TGTGCCATCAGTGAGTGGACAGAGCCCAGGTCACCCCTCCACTTT	CAISEWTEPRSPLHF
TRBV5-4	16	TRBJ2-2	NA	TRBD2	TGTGCCAGCAGCTCCCAGACTAGCGGGAGGGCCGGGGAGCTGTTTTTT	CASSSQTSGRAGELFF
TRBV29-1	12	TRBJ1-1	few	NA	TGCAGCGTTGAAAAGGAGATCACTGAAGCTTTCTTT	CSVEKEITEAFF
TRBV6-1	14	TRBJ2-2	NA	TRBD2	TGTGCCAGCGGGGCGGGAGTCCACACCGGGGAGCTGTTTTTT	CASGAGVHTGELFF
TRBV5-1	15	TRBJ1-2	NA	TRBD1	TGCGCCAGCAGCTCCGGGACAGCCGATAACTATGGCTACACCTTC	CASSSGTADNYGYTF
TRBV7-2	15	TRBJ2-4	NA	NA	TGTGCCAGCAGCTTTGATCAGGGGACCCAAAACATTCAGTACTTC	CASSFDQGTQNIQYF
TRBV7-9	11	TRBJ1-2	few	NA	TGTGCCAGCCAGGGGAACTATGGCTACACCTTC	CASQGNYGYTF
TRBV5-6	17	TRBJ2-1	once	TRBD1	TGTGCCAGCACCCAACAGGGGGGTCAATTGCTGGGGAATGAGCAGTTCTTC	CASTQQGGQLLGNEQFF
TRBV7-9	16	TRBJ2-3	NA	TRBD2	TGTGCCAGCAGCCAAGCGGGGGGCGGGAGCACAGATACGCAGTATTTT	CASSQAGGGSTDTQYF
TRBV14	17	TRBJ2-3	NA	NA	TGTGCCAGCAGCCACCAGAATTGGCGGGAAAGCACAGATACGCAGTATTTT	CASSHQNWRESTDTQYF
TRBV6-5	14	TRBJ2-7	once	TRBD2	TGTGCCAGCAACGATCCGGGGCGGGGGTACGAGCAGTACTTC	CASNDPGRGYEQYF
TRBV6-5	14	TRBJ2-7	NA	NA	TGTGCCAGCAGTTACCATGAAGGACTTTACGAGCAGTACTTC	CASSYHEGLYEQYF
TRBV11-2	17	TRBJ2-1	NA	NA	TGTGCCAGCAGCTTAGATTTCGGGGGAAGCTCCTACAATGAGCAGTTCTTC	CASSLDFGGSSYNEQFF
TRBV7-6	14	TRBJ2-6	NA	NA	TGTGCCAGCACCGGCGGCTCTGGGGCCAACGTCCTGACTTTC	CASTGGSGANVLTF
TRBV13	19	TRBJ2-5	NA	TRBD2	TGTGCCAGCAGCTCCAGGACTAGCGGGGGGGCATCATACCAAGAGACCCAGTACTTC	CASSSRTSGGASYQETQYF
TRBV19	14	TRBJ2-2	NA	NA	TGTGCCAGTAGTCCCTCAGGGAGGACCGGGGAGCTGTTTTTT	CASSPSGRTGELFF
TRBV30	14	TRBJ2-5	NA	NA	TGTGCCTGGAGTCTCCCCGCCTTTCAAGAGACCCAGTACTTC	CAWSLPAFQETQYF
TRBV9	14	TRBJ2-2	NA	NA	TGTGCCAGCAGCGTCCTAGAAAGCACCGGGGAGCTGTTTTTT	CASSVLESTGELFF
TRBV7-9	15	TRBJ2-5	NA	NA	TGTGCCAGCAGCTCAAGGCGGTCAGGGCAAGAGACCCAGTACTTC	CASSSRRSGQETQYF
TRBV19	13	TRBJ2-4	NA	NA	TGTGCCAGTAGTATAGCCGCAGGAAACATTCAGTACTTC	CASSIAAGNIQYF
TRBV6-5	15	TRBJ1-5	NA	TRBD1	TGTGCCAGCAGAGGTGCCGGGACAGGGCATCAGCCCCAGCATTTT	CASRGAGTGHQPQHF
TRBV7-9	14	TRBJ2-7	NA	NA	TGTGCCAGCAGCTTAGCGGTGACAGCCTACGAGCAGTACTTC	CASSLAVTAYEQYF
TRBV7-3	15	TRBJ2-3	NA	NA	TGTGCCAGCAGCTTAAGACTAGGGGCAGCGGATACGCAGTATTTT	CASSLRLGAADTQYF
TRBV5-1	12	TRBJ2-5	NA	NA	TGCGCCAGCAGCTCGAATGCGGAGACCCAGTACTTC	CASSSNAETQYF